This passage covers 27 T cell receptor beta chains from one sample sequenced in a study of blood T cell repertoires in COVID-19. The repertoire was sequenced with immunoSEQ multiplex PCR; TCRdb's copy has only in-frame clones and lacks some. This table holds 84,000 or so clones, around 80% found once. The source material was peripheral blood. The receptors originated from an elderly woman with acute or convalescent COVID-19.

J is TRBJ1-2 and V is TRBV2, with 8 bases fitting TRBD1. This CDR3 region has 13 residues. The germline CDR1 and CDR2 sequences are SNHLY and FYNNEI. V lost 4 bases, J lost 4 bases, and 2 bases stayed unmatched. The CDR3 DNA follows: TGTGCCAGCAGTGCAGGGGGCGTCTATGGCTACACCTTC. The encoded protein is CASSAGGVYGYTF.

The rearrangement links TRBV14 to TRBJ2-7; TRBD1 matches at 9 bases. Trimming at V came to 4 bases and at J to 5 bases, leaving 9 bases not matched to a gene. CDR3 length: 15 amino acids. Germline-derived CDR1 and CDR2 are SGHDN and FVKESK. CDR3 coding DNA: TGTGCCAGCAGCCGGCTCCGGGACAGGGCGGACGAGCAGTACTTC. It yields the protein CASSRLRDRADEQYF.

The chain uses TRBV9 and TRBJ2-1; 11 bases map to TRBD2. The junction had 3 bases not matched to a gene; V was cut back by 2 bases and J by 2 bases. This CDR3 has 16 amino acids. Germline V gene data show CDR1 as SGDLS and CDR2 as YYNGEE. The CDR3 protein is CASSVATSGTYNEQFF. Written as DNA, the CDR3 is TGTGCCAGCAGCGTCGCGACTAGCGGGACCTACAATGAGCAGTTCTTC.

The rearrangement uses TRBV5-1 and TRBJ2-3, with D possibly matching TRBD1 (6 bases). Deletions cut 7 bases from V and 3 bases from J, with 9 bases between. Germline CDR1 is SGHRS and CDR2 is YFSETQ. The CDR3 loop spans 12 amino acids. The CDR3 protein is CASGTGTDTQYF. Written as DNA, the CDR3 is TGCGCCAGCGGAACAGGGACAGATACGCAGTATTTT.

The chain uses TRBV6-1 and TRBJ2-3, with a tentative D call TRBD2 (6 bases). Germline V CDR1 and CDR2: MNHNS, SASEGT. The CDR3 runs to 15 residues. Trimming cost V 2 bases and J 1 base, with 10 bases left between them. DNA of the CDR3: TGTGCCAGCAGTGAAACGGGAGCCGGCACAGATACGCAGTATTTT. This gives the protein CASSETGAGTDTQYF.

The chain couples TRBV20-1 to TRBJ2-1, with D possibly TRBD2 on 5 matching bases. The CDR3 loop spans 11 amino acids. The germline gives CDR1 DFQATT, CDR2 SNEGSKA (reference sequence). The germline V and J ends were trimmed by 6 bases and 7 bases, with 10 bases remaining between them. Here the CDR3 DNA reads TGCAGTGCCGGGGTGGGTAATGAGCAGTTCTTC. Encoded protein: CSAGVGNEQFF.

The rearrangement uses TRBV29-1 and TRBJ2-1, with D maybe TRBD1 (5 bases). The CDR3 has 15 residues. Trimming stripped 2 bases from V and 3 bases from J, with 14 bases between. CDR1 is SQVTM, CDR2 ANQGSEA, per germline. The CDR3 bases are TGCAGCGTTGAAAACCCCCTGCAGGGCTACAATGAGCAGTTCTTC. Translated: CSVENPLQGYNEQFF.

The V and J genes are TRBV9 and TRBJ2-1; D is perhaps TRBD1 (5 bases). The CDR3 is 14 residues long. Germline lookup yields CDR1 SGDLS and CDR2 YYNGEE. V was cut by 5 bases and J by 7 bases, with 16 bases left in between. The CDR3 sequence: CASRPDSLVNEQFF. CDR3 nucleotides: TGTGCCAGCAGACCTGACAGTCTGGTGAATGAGCAGTTCTTC.

V and J are TRBV28 and TRBJ2-2; the match to TRBD2 covers 8 bases. The CDR3 length is 16 residues. Per germline, CDR1 MDHEN and CDR2 SYDVKM. V shed 5 bases, J shed 5 bases, and the junction held 10 bases outside the gene matches. The CDR3 loop is CASSGSGTRLTGELFF. The CDR3 DNA reads as TGTGCCAGCAGTGGGTCCGGGACTAGGCTAACCGGGGAGCTGTTTTTT.

V gene TRBV7-9 combines with J gene TRBJ1-4, with 10 bases aligning to TRBD1. The CDR3 is 15 amino acids. The trim removed 5 bases at V and 7 bases at J, leaving 7 bases unmatched. The V gene's germline CDR1 is SEHNR and CDR2 FQNEAQ (reference sequence). The CDR3 loop is CASSPLDRGSEKLFF. The CDR3 nucleotides read TGTGCCAGCAGCCCCTTGGACAGGGGGAGTGAAAAACTGTTTTTT.

This chain uses TRBV6-5 with TRBJ1-5, with D possibly being TRBD1 (5 bases). V lost 6 bases and J 0 bases, leaving 9 bases between the germline ends. Per germline, CDR1 MNHEY and CDR2 SVGAGI. CDR3 size: 14 residues. CDR3 residues: CASREGPSNQPQHF. CDR3 in DNA: TGTGCCAGCAGGGAGGGGCCTAGCAATCAGCCCCAGCATTTT.

This clone was detected once. J is TRBJ1-4 and V is TRBV19; D is undetermined. V was cut by 7 bases and J by 8 bases, with 14 bases left in between. Germline V gene sequence: CDR1 LNHDA, CDR2 SQIVND (reference sequence). The CDR3 is 13 amino acids. The CDR3 protein is CASTSPRGEKLFF. The CDR3 coding sequence is TGTGCCAGTACCTCCCCCCGAGGGGAAAAACTGTTTTTT.

The genes are TRBV3-1 (or the pseudogene TRBV3-2) and TRBJ2-1; 9 nucleotides match TRBD2. CDR3 size: 18 residues. Trimming cost V 3 bases and J 1 base; bases outside gene matches: 10. CDR1 and CDR2 from the germline V gene are LGHDT and YNNKEL (reference sequence). CDR3 DNA: TGTGCCAGCAGCCAGGCAGGGCTAGCGGGGCCGTCCTACAATGAGCAGTTCTTC. Amino acid sequence: CASSQAGLAGPSYNEQFF.

This chain's CDR3 is CASRVEGGVFF. In nucleotides, the CDR3 is TGTGCCAGCAGGGTGGAAGGAGGGGTTTTCTTT. The V and J genes are TRBV6-5 and TRBJ1-1; D is perhaps TRBD1 (5 bases). The CDR3 contains 11 residues. Germline assignment: CDR1 MNHEY and CDR2 SVGAGI. V was shortened by 6 bases and J by 13 bases, with 15 bases between the two germline ends.

The chain employs TRBV19 and TRBJ1-1; possibly TRBD1 for D (6 bases). The CDR3 spans 14 residues. V was clipped by 5 bases and J by 6 bases, with 16 bases between them. Germline CDR1 LNHDA, CDR2 SQIVND (reference sequence). Written as DNA, the CDR3 is TGTGCCAGTAGTTGGCAGGGGATGGGCCCTGAAGCTTTCTTT. Its translation: CASSWQGMGPEAFF. The whole variable domain, filled in from reference TRBV19 and TRBJ1-1, reads DGGITQSPKYLFRKEGQNVTLSCEQNLNHDAMYWYRQDPGQGLRLIYYSQIVNDFQKGDIAEGYSVSREKKESFPLTVTSAQKNPTAFYLCASSWQGMGPEAFFGQGTRLTVV.

The V gene is TRBV9, the J gene TRBJ2-7; D perhaps matches TRBD2 (6 bases). The CDR3 is made up of 14 amino acids. Trimming left V 4 bases short and J 3 bases short, with 14 bases between. Per germline, CDR1 SGDLS and CDR2 YYNGEE. This CDR3 is CASSHGTGDYEQYF. The CDR3 nucleotides read TGTGCCAGCAGCCACGGGACGGGAGACTACGAGCAGTACTTC.

The chain carries TRBV6-5 and TRBJ2-7, with D tentatively TRBD2 (5 bases). CDR3 length equals 15 residues. Germline V gives CDR1 MNHEY, CDR2 SVGAGI. V shed 0 bases and J shed 2 bases, with 11 bases lying between them. The CDR3 reads CASSYSRTGTYEQYF. The CDR3 DNA follows: TGTGCCAGCAGTTACTCCAGGACGGGGACCTACGAGCAGTACTTC.

V usage is TRBV6-6 and J usage is TRBJ1-6; D is uncertain. V lost 5 bases and J 9 bases, leaving 11 bases between the germline ends. The CDR3 extends over 13 amino acids. The germline gives CDR1 MNHNY, CDR2 SVGAGI (reference sequence). The CDR3 coding sequence is TGTGCCAGCAGTCCGCCTGAGTCTTCACCCCTCCACTTT. Protein sequence: CASSPPESSPLHF.

V and J are TRBV5-5 and TRBJ2-7; D is uncertain. Germline CDR1 and CDR2: SGHKS and YYEKEE (reference sequence). Trimming pared 3 bases from V and 0 bases from J, leaving 13 bases between. The CDR3 totals 15 residues. CDR3 nucleotides: TGTGCCAGCAGCTCGAACCCAGACACCTCCTACGAGCAGTACTTC. This encodes CASSSNPDTSYEQYF.

V is TRBV6-5 and J is TRBJ2-1; D gene uncertain. The V end was cut by 6 bases, the J end by 7 bases, with 10 bases between. Germline CDR1 MNHEY, CDR2 SVGAGI. The CDR3 extends over 12 amino acids. The CDR3 loop is CASRQFGNEQFF. The DNA of the CDR3 is TGTGCCAGCAGGCAATTCGGGAATGAGCAGTTCTTC.

The V and J genes are TRBV5-1 and TRBJ2-1; TRBD2 agrees at 9 bases. The trim removed 2 bases at V and 8 bases at J, leaving 11 bases unmatched. CDR3 length: 16 residues. Germline lookup yields CDR1 SGHRS and CDR2 YFSETQ. The CDR3, as DNA: TGCGCCAGCAGCTTAGGGGGGACTAGCCAAATGGATGAGCAGTTCTTC. The encoded protein is CASSLGGTSQMDEQFF.

V is TRBV7-9 and J is TRBJ2-2; possible D gene TRBD1, 6 bases. Trimming cost V 7 bases and J 1 base, with 7 bases left between them. In germline, CDR1 is SEHNR, CDR2 FQNEAQ (reference sequence). This CDR3 region has 13 residues. Written as DNA, the CDR3 is TGTGCCAGCATGGGACAGAACACCGGGGAGCTGTTTTTT. Residues: CASMGQNTGELFF.

V gene TRBV6-6 combines with J gene TRBJ2-5, with 9 bases that match TRBD1. V dropped 6 bases and J dropped 4; count of bases not matched to a gene: 9. CDR1 and CDR2 from the germline V gene are MNHNY and SVGAGI (reference sequence). The CDR3 has 15 residues. CDR3 in amino acids: CASSPNTGGPETQYF. CDR3 coding DNA: TGTGCCAGCAGCCCAAATACAGGGGGCCCAGAGACCCAGTACTTC.

This clone occurred many times. The chain combines TRBV5-1 with TRBJ1-1; 8 bases align to TRBD1. The V gene end was trimmed by 4 bases and the J gene end by 4 bases; junction bases not matched to a gene: 6. Germline V gene lookup returns CDR1 SGHRS and CDR2 YFSETQ. This CDR3 has 14 residues. CDR3 amino acids: CASSQAGGRTEAFF. As DNA, the CDR3 is TGCGCCAGCAGCCAGGCAGGGGGCCGCACTGAAGCTTTCTTT.

The V call is TRBV25-1, the J call TRBJ2-2, with D tentatively TRBD1 (5 bases). The germline gives CDR1 MGHDK, CDR2 SYGVNS. Trimming left V 2 bases short and J 2 bases short, with 9 bases between. This CDR3 is 15 amino acids long. The CDR3 coding sequence is TGTGCCAGCAGTGAACAGGGCACCAACACCGGGGAGCTGTTTTTT. Protein sequence: CASSEQGTNTGELFF.

J is TRBJ1-1 and V is TRBV28; D is unresolved. The V and J ends lost 11 bases and 7 bases respectively, with 17 bases between them. Germline V lookup: CDR1 MDHEN, CDR2 SYDVKM. This CDR3 has 12 residues. The CDR3 sequence is CASGLLMGEAFF. The CDR3, as DNA: TGTGCCTCGGGTCTTCTTATGGGTGAAGCTTTCTTT.

The chain couples TRBV6-6 to TRBJ2-7; 10 bases map to TRBD1. The CDR3 sequence is 14 residues long. Germline trimming cut 2 bases from V and 4 bases from J; bases unmatched to any gene: 2. Germline loops: CDR1 MNHNY, CDR2 SVGAGI (reference sequence). The CDR3 DNA sequence: TGTGCCAGCAGTTACCCGGGACAGGGGTACGAGCAGTACTTC. Translation: CASSYPGQGYEQYF.